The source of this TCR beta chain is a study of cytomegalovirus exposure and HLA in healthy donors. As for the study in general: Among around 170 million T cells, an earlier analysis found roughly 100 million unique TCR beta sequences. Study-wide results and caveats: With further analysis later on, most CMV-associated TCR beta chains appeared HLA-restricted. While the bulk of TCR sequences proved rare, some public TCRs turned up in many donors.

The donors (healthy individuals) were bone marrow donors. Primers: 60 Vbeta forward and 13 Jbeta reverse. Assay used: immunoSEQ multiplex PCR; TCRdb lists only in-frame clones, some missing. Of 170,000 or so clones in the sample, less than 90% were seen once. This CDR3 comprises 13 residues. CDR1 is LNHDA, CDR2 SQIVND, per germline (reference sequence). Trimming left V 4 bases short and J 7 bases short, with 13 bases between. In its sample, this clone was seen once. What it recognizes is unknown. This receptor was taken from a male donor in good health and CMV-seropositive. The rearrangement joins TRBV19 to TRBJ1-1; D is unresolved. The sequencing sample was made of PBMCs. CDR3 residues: CASSREGTNEAFF. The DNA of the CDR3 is TGTGCCAGTAGTAGGGAGGGTACAAATGAAGCTTTCTTT.